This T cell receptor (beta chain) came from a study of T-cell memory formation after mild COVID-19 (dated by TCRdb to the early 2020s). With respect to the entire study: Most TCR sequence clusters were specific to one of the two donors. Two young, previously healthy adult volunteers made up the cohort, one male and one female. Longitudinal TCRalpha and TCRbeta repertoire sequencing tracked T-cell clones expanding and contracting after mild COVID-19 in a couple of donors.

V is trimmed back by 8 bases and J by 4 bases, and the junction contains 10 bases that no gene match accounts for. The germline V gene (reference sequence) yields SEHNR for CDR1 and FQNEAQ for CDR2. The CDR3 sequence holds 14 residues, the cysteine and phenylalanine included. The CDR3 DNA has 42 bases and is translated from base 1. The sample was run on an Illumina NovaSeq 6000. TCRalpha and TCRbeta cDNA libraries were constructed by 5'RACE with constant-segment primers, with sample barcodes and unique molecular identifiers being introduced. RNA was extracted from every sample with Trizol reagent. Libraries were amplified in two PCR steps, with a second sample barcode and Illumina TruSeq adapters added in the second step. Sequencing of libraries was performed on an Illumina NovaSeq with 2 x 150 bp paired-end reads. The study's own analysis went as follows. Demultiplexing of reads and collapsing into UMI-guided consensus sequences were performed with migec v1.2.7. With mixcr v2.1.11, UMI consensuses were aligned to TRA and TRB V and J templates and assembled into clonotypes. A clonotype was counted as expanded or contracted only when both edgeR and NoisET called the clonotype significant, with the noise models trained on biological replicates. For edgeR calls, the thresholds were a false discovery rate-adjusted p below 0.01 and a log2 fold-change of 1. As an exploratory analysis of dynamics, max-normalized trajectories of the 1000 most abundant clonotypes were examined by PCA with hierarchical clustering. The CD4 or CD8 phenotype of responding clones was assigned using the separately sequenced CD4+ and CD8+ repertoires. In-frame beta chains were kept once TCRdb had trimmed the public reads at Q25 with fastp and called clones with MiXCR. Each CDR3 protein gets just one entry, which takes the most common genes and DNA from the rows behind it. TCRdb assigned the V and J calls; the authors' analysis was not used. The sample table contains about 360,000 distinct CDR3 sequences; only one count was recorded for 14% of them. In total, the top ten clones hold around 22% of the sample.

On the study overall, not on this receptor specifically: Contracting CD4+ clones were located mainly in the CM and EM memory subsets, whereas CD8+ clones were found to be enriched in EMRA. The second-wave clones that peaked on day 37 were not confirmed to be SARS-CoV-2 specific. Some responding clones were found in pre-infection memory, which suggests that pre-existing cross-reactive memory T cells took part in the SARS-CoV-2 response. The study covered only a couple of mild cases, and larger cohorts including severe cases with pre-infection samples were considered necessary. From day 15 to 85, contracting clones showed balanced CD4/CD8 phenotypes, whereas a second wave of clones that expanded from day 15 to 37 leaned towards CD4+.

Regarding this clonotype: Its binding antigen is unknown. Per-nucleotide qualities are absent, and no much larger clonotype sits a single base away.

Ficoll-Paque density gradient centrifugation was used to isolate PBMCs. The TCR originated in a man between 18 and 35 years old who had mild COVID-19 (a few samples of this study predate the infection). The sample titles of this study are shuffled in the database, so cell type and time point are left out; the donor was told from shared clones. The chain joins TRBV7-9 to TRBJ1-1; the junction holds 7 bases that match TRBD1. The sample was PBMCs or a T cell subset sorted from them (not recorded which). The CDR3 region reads CASCEGASSTEAFF. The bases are TGTGCCAGCTGCGAGGGGGCAAGTTCCACTGAAGCTTTCTTT.